A selection of T cell receptor beta chains follows, all from one sample in a study of blood T cell repertoires in COVID-19. Repertoires were generated with immunoSEQ multiplex PCR, while TCRdb's copy carries only in-frame clones and drops some. The sample lists approximately 45,000 clones, 80% to 90% occurring once. Sequenced material: peripheral blood. All receptors come from a woman of 80 years or more with acute or convalescent COVID-19. Both conserved end residues are part of each CDR3. The D gene is left open where the match is weak. A row's size may be missing; if present it is once, few, many or a size class.

clone_size	v_call	j_call	d_call	cdr3_nt	cdr3_aa
.	TRBV5-8	TRBJ2-7	.	TGTGCCAGCAGCGCTGACAGGATACGCTCCTACGAGCAGTACTTC	CASSADRIRSYEQYF
few	TRBV19	TRBJ1-2	.	TGTGCCAGTAGTATAGAGGTGGACTGGAGTTCTAACTATGGCTACACCTTC	CASSIEVDWSSNYGYTF
once	TRBV5-1	TRBJ1-1	.	TGCGCCAGCAGCTCCTCCCTAAGAATGAACACTGAAGCTTTCTTT	CASSSSLRMNTEAFF
.	TRBV3-1/TRBV3-2	TRBJ1-1	TRBD1	TGTGCCAGCAGCCGGATGGGACAGGGGTACACTGAAGCTTTCTTT	CASSRMGQGYTEAFF
.	TRBV2	TRBJ1-6	.	TGTGCCAGCAGTGTCCGGGAGATTGGGAATTCACCCCTCCACTTT	CASSVREIGNSPLHF
few	TRBV27	TRBJ2-7	TRBD1	TGTGCCAGCAGTTTAGAGACAGGGGGTGAGCAGTACTTC	CASSLETGGEQYF
.	TRBV7-8	TRBJ1-2	.	TGTGCCAGCAGCATAACCCTTTGGCAGGGGTCTTACTATGGCTACACCTTC	CASSITLWQGSYYGYTF
few	TRBV14	TRBJ1-6	.	TGTGCCAGCAGCCAAACCCTTGGGCTTCTGAATTCACCCCTCCACTTT	CASSQTLGLLNSPLHF
once	TRBV6-6	TRBJ2-7	TRBD1	TGTGCCAGCAGCCCGGGACAGGGGTCCTACGAGCAGTACTTC	CASSPGQGSYEQYF
few	TRBV7-9	TRBJ2-5	TRBD2	TGTGCCAGCAGCTTGGGACGGGGGGGCCCCGAGGAGACCCAGTACTTC	CASSLGRGGPEETQYF
.	TRBV5-1	TRBJ1-1	TRBD1	TGCGCCAGCAGCTCACAGGGGGCGCGGGACACTGAAGCTTTCTTT	CASSSQGARDTEAFF
.	TRBV5-4	TRBJ1-5	.	TGTGCCAGCAGTTCGGGGGGCGGGAATCAGCCCCAGCATTTT	CASSSGGGNQPQHF
.	TRBV7-9	TRBJ1-4	.	TGTGCCAGCAGCCCAGGGGACCTGGGGAATGAAAAACTGTTTTTT	CASSPGDLGNEKLFF
.	TRBV5-8	TRBJ2-3	.	TGTGCCAGCAGCTTGGAGAACGGGGTGAAGACAGATACGCAGTATTTT	CASSLENGVKTDTQYF
.	TRBV30	TRBJ1-1	TRBD1	TGTGCCTGGAGTGTACGACAGGGCGCTGAAGCTTTCTTT	CAWSVRQGAEAFF
.	TRBV2	TRBJ2-1	TRBD1	TGTGCCAGCAGTGCGGGACAGAGCTCCTACAATGAGCAGTTCTTC	CASSAGQSSYNEQFF
.	TRBV7-2	TRBJ1-3	.	TGTGCCAGCAGCCCAGGGTCAGGTCTCGGAAACACCATATATTTT	CASSPGSGLGNTIYF
.	TRBV4-1	TRBJ2-5	TRBD1	TGCGCCAGCAGCCTCAGACAGGGGAAAGAGACCCAGTACTTC	CASSLRQGKETQYF
.	TRBV6-5	TRBJ1-2	.	TGTGCCAGCAGTTACTCATTACAGAACGTTTATGGCTACACCTTC	CASSYSLQNVYGYTF
.	TRBV9	TRBJ2-3	.	TGTGCCAGCAGCGAAAGCGGGTCCACAGATACGCAGTATTTT	CASSESGSTDTQYF
.	TRBV7-9	TRBJ2-4	.	TGTGCCAGCAGCTTCACGGGGGAATCCAAAAACATTCAGTACTTC	CASSFTGESKNIQYF
.	TRBV7-2	TRBJ1-3	.	TGTGCCAGCAGCTTATTTCAAACTGGAAACACCATATATTTT	CASSLFQTGNTIYF
.	TRBV12-3/TRBV12-4	TRBJ1-4	.	TGTGCCAGCAGGAGTACGCCTAATGAAAAACTGTTTTTT	CASRSTPNEKLFF
.	TRBV5-1	TRBJ2-3	TRBD2	TGCGCCAGCAGCTCTAGCGGACCAGATACGCAGTATTTT	CASSSSGPDTQYF
.	TRBV7-9	TRBJ2-7	.	TGTGCCAGCAGCTTAGGGCGCGACAACGGGGGAAACGAGCAGTACTTC	CASSLGRDNGGNEQYF
.	TRBV5-8	TRBJ1-2	.	TGTGCCAGCAGGTCCCGAGGGTATGGCTACACCTTC	CASRSRGYGYTF
.	TRBV11-3	TRBJ2-2	TRBD2	TGTGCCAGCAGCGGTAGCGGGGGGCCGAACACCGGGGAGCTGTTTTTT	CASSGSGGPNTGELFF
once	TRBV9	TRBJ1-1	TRBD1	TGTGCCAGCAGCGAGGGGGACAGGGTCAGTGAAGCTTTCTTT	CASSEGDRVSEAFF
.	TRBV5-8	TRBJ1-6	.	TGTGCCAGCAGCTTGCAGCCTTCAGGTTCACCCCTCCACTTT	CASSLQPSGSPLHF
.	TRBV2	TRBJ1-2	.	TGTGCCAGTATCTGGGGCGTGAGGCAGAACCCCTCCTATGGCTACACCTTC	CASIWGVRQNPSYGYTF
once	TRBV6-2/TRBV6-3	TRBJ1-2	.	TGTGCCAGCAGTTACGCCGGGACACCCAACTATGGCTACACCTTC	CASSYAGTPNYGYTF
.	TRBV7-3	TRBJ1-6	.	TGTGCCAGCAGCTTAAAGGACAGCTCCCTAGGTTCACCCCTCCACTTT	CASSLKDSSLGSPLHF
.	TRBV20-1	TRBJ1-1	.	TGCAGTGCTAGGGTGAGCACTGAAGCTTTCTTT	CSARVSTEAFF
few	TRBV7-6	TRBJ1-2	TRBD1	TGTGCCAGCAGCTCCCGGGACAGAAACTATGGCTACACCTTC	CASSSRDRNYGYTF
.	TRBV6-5	TRBJ1-5	.	TGTGCCAGCAGCGCTCGTGGGGGGGGCAATCAGCCCCAGCATTTT	CASSARGGGNQPQHF
once	TRBV5-1	TRBJ1-4	.	TGCGCCAGCAGCTTCGGACAGACCACTAATGAAAAACTGTTTTTT	CASSFGQTTNEKLFF
once	TRBV21-1	TRBJ2-2	.	TGTGCCAGCAGCAAGCTGGGTGGGTGGGAACACCGGGGAGCTGTTTTT	CASSKLGGWEHRGAVF
.	TRBV6-5	TRBJ1-3	.	TGTGCCAGCAGTCTGGACAGCTCTGGAAACACCATATATTTT	CASSLDSSGNTIYF
.	TRBV3-1/TRBV3-2	TRBJ1-4	.	TGTGCCAGCAGCCAGGTTAACAGGGACCTGTTTTTT	CASSQVNRDLFF
.	TRBV10-3	TRBJ1-2	TRBD1	TGTGCCACTGGACAGGGGGCACTATCTATCTATGGCTACACCTTC	CATGQGALSIYGYTF
.	TRBV2	TRBJ1-5	TRBD1	TGTGCCAGCAGTCGAGAACAGGGGTCTAACCCCCAGCATTTT	CASSREQGSNPQHF
.	TRBV3-1/TRBV3-2	TRBJ1-2	TRBD1	TGTGCCAGCAGCTCCGACAGGGGGCCCAACTATGGCTACACCTTC	CASSSDRGPNYGYTF
.	TRBV24-1	TRBJ2-7	TRBD1	TGTGCCACCACCCCGGACAGGGACTACGAGCAGTACTTC	CATTPDRDYEQYF